These T cell receptor beta chains were read from a single sample in a study of T cells and copy number aberrations in small-cell lung cancer. Sequencing was performed with immunoSEQ multiplex PCR; in TCRdb, only in-frame clones are kept and a portion is missing. The sample shows more than 9,500 clones, nearly 80% of them seen only once. Specimen: normal tissue next to the tumor. These TCRs come from a man in his sixties with small cell lung cancer. Both conserved end residues are part of each CDR3. A D gene is named only where the DNA matches it firmly. Rows give clone size only sometimes, using once, few, many, or a class for an expanded clone.

D gene: NA
V gene: TRBV30
clone size: NA
J gene: TRBJ1-2
CDR3 DNA: TGTGCCTGGAAAATCAGGGGAATATACACCTTC
CDR3 protein: CAWKIRGIYTF

D gene: TRBD2
V gene: TRBV11-2
clone size: NA
J gene: TRBJ2-2
CDR3 DNA: TGTGCCAGCAGCCCGGGACTACACACCGGGGAGCTGTTTTTT
CDR3 protein: CASSPGLHTGELFF

D gene: TRBD2
V gene: TRBV11-3
clone size: NA
J gene: TRBJ2-5
CDR3 DNA: TGTGCCAGCAGCCCTAGCGGGCTAGAGACCCAGTACTTC
CDR3 protein: CASSPSGLETQYF

D gene: NA
V gene: TRBV7-3
clone size: NA
J gene: TRBJ2-3
CDR3 DNA: TGTGCCAGCAGCTTAAGTCTCCGGGATACGCAGTATTTT
CDR3 protein: CASSLSLRDTQYF

D gene: NA
V gene: TRBV13
clone size: NA
J gene: TRBJ2-5
CDR3 DNA: TGTGCCAGCAGCTTAGGGGGGGTCGGGAATGCTCAAGAGACCCAGTACTTC
CDR3 protein: CASSLGGVGNAQETQYF

D gene: NA
V gene: TRBV28
clone size: NA
J gene: TRBJ2-7
CDR3 DNA: TGTGCCAGCAGTTTCGGGGGTCTCTCCTACGAGCAGTACTTC
CDR3 protein: CASSFGGLSYEQYF

D gene: NA
V gene: TRBV28
clone size: NA
J gene: TRBJ2-5
CDR3 DNA: TGTGCCAGCACCGCTCTGGTCCGAAAGACCCAGTACTTC
CDR3 protein: CASTALVRKTQYF

D gene: NA
V gene: TRBV2
clone size: NA
J gene: TRBJ2-7
CDR3 DNA: TGTGCCAGCAGTGAAACCCTTAACGTAGGGGGGAAGAACTACGAGCAGTACTTC
CDR3 protein: CASSETLNVGGKNYEQYF

D gene: NA
V gene: TRBV28
clone size: NA
J gene: TRBJ1-3
CDR3 DNA: TGTGCCAGCAGCCCGATGGGCCCCTTGGCCCAGCGAAACACCATATATTTT
CDR3 protein: CASSPMGPLAQRNTIYF

D gene: NA
V gene: TRBV6-5
clone size: NA
J gene: TRBJ2-2
CDR3 DNA: TGTGCCAGCAGTTACTCCGGCAGGGGAGGCACCGGGGAGCTGTTTTTT
CDR3 protein: CASSYSGRGGTGELFF

D gene: NA
V gene: TRBV29-1
clone size: NA
J gene: TRBJ1-1
CDR3 DNA: TGCAGCGGCAGGACCGGAGGGACTGAAGCTTTCTTT
CDR3 protein: CSGRTGGTEAFF

D gene: NA
V gene: TRBV18
clone size: NA
J gene: TRBJ1-3
CDR3 DNA: TGTGCCAGCTCACCTGAGAACCTGGGCGGAAACACCATATATTTT
CDR3 protein: CASSPENLGGNTIYF

D gene: NA
V gene: TRBV6-5
clone size: NA
J gene: TRBJ1-2
CDR3 DNA: TGTGCCAGCAGCACCACCACAGGGACCTACACCTTC
CDR3 protein: CASSTTTGTYTF

D gene: NA
V gene: TRBV5-6
clone size: NA
J gene: TRBJ2-3
CDR3 DNA: TGTGCCAGCAGCCTCGGGTGGGGGACAGATACGCAGTATTTT
CDR3 protein: CASSLGWGTDTQYF

D gene: TRBD1
V gene: TRBV2
clone size: NA
J gene: TRBJ1-2
CDR3 DNA: TGTGCCAGCAGACAGGGGGGTTTTGGAAACTATGGCTACACCTTC
CDR3 protein: CASRQGGFGNYGYTF

D gene: TRBD1
V gene: TRBV5-1
clone size: NA
J gene: TRBJ2-7
CDR3 DNA: TGCGCCAGCAGCCCCCAGGGGGCTTACGAGCAGTACTTC
CDR3 protein: CASSPQGAYEQYF

D gene: NA
V gene: TRBV18
clone size: NA
J gene: TRBJ2-7
CDR3 DNA: TGTGCCAGCTCACCACGAGCCTCCCCTACCTACGAGCAGTACTTC
CDR3 protein: CASSPRASPTYEQYF

D gene: NA
V gene: TRBV4-1
clone size: NA
J gene: TRBJ1-3
CDR3 DNA: TGCGCCAGCAGCCAAGGGGGGAGCTCTGGAAACACCATATATTTT
CDR3 protein: CASSQGGSSGNTIYF

D gene: NA
V gene: TRBV6-5
clone size: NA
J gene: TRBJ2-7
CDR3 DNA: TGTGCCAGCAGTTACACCGAGAGGGAAGAGCAGTACTTC
CDR3 protein: CASSYTEREEQYF

D gene: TRBD2
V gene: TRBV6-1
clone size: NA
J gene: TRBJ2-1
CDR3 DNA: TGTGCCAGCAGTGTTAGGCTAGCGGGAGGGGCGGGCCACAATGAGCAGTTCTTC
CDR3 protein: CASSVRLAGGAGHNEQFF

D gene: TRBD1
V gene: TRBV27
clone size: NA
J gene: TRBJ2-7
CDR3 DNA: TGTGCCAGCAGTCGCCTCCGGGACAGCTCCCCCTACGAGCAGTACTTC
CDR3 protein: CASSRLRDSSPYEQYF

D gene: NA
V gene: TRBV4-2
clone size: once
J gene: TRBJ2-5
CDR3 DNA: TGTGCCAGCAGCCAAGATCTTCAGGGGAGAGGGACCCAGTACTTC
CDR3 protein: CASSQDLQGRGTQYF

D gene: NA
V gene: TRBV29-1
clone size: NA
J gene: TRBJ2-7
CDR3 DNA: TGCAGCGTTGAAGATTACTCCCCCCCCTACGAGCAGTACTTC
CDR3 protein: CSVEDYSPPYEQYF

D gene: NA
V gene: TRBV11-2
clone size: few
J gene: TRBJ1-3
CDR3 DNA: TGTGCCATCAGGATAACGTCGGGAAACACCATATATTTT
CDR3 protein: CAIRITSGNTIYF

D gene: TRBD1
V gene: TRBV5-1
clone size: NA
J gene: TRBJ2-7
CDR3 DNA: TGCGCCAGCAGCTTGCAAAGAGGACAGGGGCCTGGGGAGCAGTACTTC
CDR3 protein: CASSLQRGQGPGEQYF

D gene: TRBD1
V gene: TRBV29-1
clone size: NA
J gene: TRBJ2-1
CDR3 DNA: TGCAGCGTCGAGGGACAGGGGAACAATGAGCAGTTCTTC
CDR3 protein: CSVEGQGNNEQFF

D gene: NA
V gene: TRBV11-3
clone size: NA
J gene: TRBJ2-5
CDR3 DNA: TGTGCCAGCAGCGCGACTCGTGGCCAAGAGACCCAGTACTTC
CDR3 protein: CASSATRGQETQYF

D gene: NA
V gene: TRBV28
clone size: few
J gene: TRBJ2-1
CDR3 DNA: TGTGCCAGCAGAGCCACCGGCAGGGGTTACAATGAGCAGTTCTTC
CDR3 protein: CASRATGRGYNEQFF

D gene: TRBD1
V gene: TRBV4-1
clone size: NA
J gene: TRBJ2-5
CDR3 DNA: TGCGCCAGCAGCCAGGACAGGGGCTCGTACCAAGAGACCCAGTACTTC
CDR3 protein: CASSQDRGSYQETQYF

D gene: NA
V gene: TRBV30
clone size: NA
J gene: TRBJ1-1
CDR3 DNA: TGTGCCCGGAGGGCGGAGATGGGGAACACTGAAGCTTTCTTT
CDR3 protein: CARRAEMGNTEAFF